This TCR beta chain was sequenced during a study of T cell responses to AZD1222 COVID-19 vaccine. Study-wide results and limits: Close to half of spike-specific TCRs reportedly recognize unmutated variant regions.

Concerning this clone: Its antigen is as yet unknown.

This table comes from immunoSEQ multiplex PCR, and its TCRdb copy is limited to in-frame clones, with some not included. Of 150,000 to 200,000 clones in the sample, around 93% are singletons; the top ten hold over 7.5%. V lost 2 bases, J lost 0 bases, and 10 bases stayed unmatched. The CDR3 consists of 18 residues. Germline assignment: CDR1 MDHEN and CDR2 SYDVKM. The clonotype comes from an adult in good health. The material was peripheral blood, obtained on day 0 of AZD1222 vaccination. V usage is TRBV28 and J usage is TRBJ2-7, with 10 nucleotides matching TRBD2. As DNA, the CDR3 is TGTGCCAGCAGTTTAATATCGGGACTAGCGTTCCGCTCCTACGAGCAGTACTTC. Its translation: CASSLISGLAFRSYEQYF.